These 6 T cell receptor beta chains share one sample of origin, sequenced in a study of CXCR3-negative and CXCR3-positive naive CD8 T cells. 5' RACE with UMI labels generated the TRB cDNA libraries. TCRdb re-called the 5' RACE reads; every CDR3 protein appears as one record, without DNA. The sample shows approximately 83,000 distinct CDR3 sequences, and 1.5% to 2% sits with its ten largest clones. Sequenced input: naive CXCR3- CD8+ T cells from blood. Noted subset: CD45RO-CCR7+CD27+CD95- naive CD8+ T cells lacking CXCR3 (TNR3-). These receptors were collected from a human donor in good health. Some clones in this sample may be carry-over from other donors' samples.

The J gene is TRBJ2-4, the V gene TRBV20-1; TCRdb's D call, TRBD1, is unchecked because there is no DNA. The germline V gene encodes CDR1 DFQATT and CDR2 SNEGSKA (reference sequence). The CDR3 totals 17 residues. CDR3: CSARDFKTGVAKNIQYF.

The gene calls are TRBV7-6 and TRBJ2-1; checking the TCRdb D call of TRBD2 is not possible without DNA. Germline-derived CDR1 and CDR2 are SGHVS and FNYEAQ. This CDR3 comprises 14 residues. The chain's CDR3 is CASRWTSGRGEQFF.

V gene TRBV19 combines with J gene TRBJ1-1. Germline V lookup: CDR1 LNHDA, CDR2 SQIVND (reference sequence). The CDR3 is 12 residues long. CDR3: CASSLANTEAFF.

CDR3 sequence: CASSEEPPSAPRNEQFF. The chain joins TRBV2 to TRBJ2-1; with no DNA, the TCRdb D assignment of TRBD2 cannot be verified. This CDR3 comprises 17 residues. The germline CDR1 and CDR2 sequences are SNHLY and FYNNEI. Full variable domain (outside the CDR3, taken from reference TRBV2 and TRBJ2-1): EPEVTQTPSHQVTQMGQEVILRCVPISNHLYFYWYRQILGQKVEFLVSFYNNEISEKSEIFDDQFSVERPDGSNFTLKIRSTKLEDSAMYFCASSEEPPSAPRNEQFFGPGTRLTVL.

The chain employs TRBV4-1 and TRBJ2-1; TCRdb names TRBD2, which stays unverified in the absence of DNA. Germline-derived CDR1 and CDR2 are MGHRA and YSYEKL. There are 16 residues in the CDR3. The CDR3 here is CASSQLGRVPYNEQFF.

The V call is TRBV4-1, the J call TRBJ1-2; TCRdb calls TRBD1, which cannot be checked without DNA. This CDR3 contains 14 residues. Germline V gene lookup returns CDR1 MGHRA and CDR2 YSYEKL. The CDR3 is CASSQALGPYGYTF.